This T cell receptor (beta chain) appears in the sequencing data of a study of beta chain features in type 1 diabetes. Isolated RNA was reverse transcribed in full, so expressed TCRB transcripts were sequenced. Sequencing was performed with immunoSEQ multiplex PCR; in TCRdb, only in-frame clones are kept and a portion is missing. This sample has around 280,000 clones, with around 16% found just once. Findings of the study overall: Within each of all four CD4+ subsets, Type 1 diabetes patients had TCRB CDR3s that were moderately but significantly shorter. Patients showed naive, central memory and Treg TCRB repertoires that appeared more similar than those of healthy donors.

Germline V CDR1 and CDR2: SGHRS, YFSETQ. This CDR3 is built from 15 residues. V trimming: 1 base; J trimming: 9 bases; junction bases outside the gene matches: 12. About this clone itself: Its antigen is not identified.

The chain joins TRBV5-1 to TRBJ1-2; TRBD1 agrees at 7 bases. Sequencing used naive CD4+ T cells from blood. This receptor was identified in a man in his late teens or twenties with type 1 diabetes. The CDR3 nucleotides are TGCGCCAGCAGCTTGACTGCAACAGGGGAAATGAGCTACACCTTC. Translation gives CASSLTATGEMSYTF.